The 9 T cell receptor beta chains presented below share a single source sample, sequenced in a study of low-dose radiotherapy and immunotherapy resistance in tumors. Documented time point: after trial treatment. Treatment meaning: LDRT plus nivolumab, ipilimumab, low-dose cyclophosphamide and aspirin (RACIN trial). Alpha and beta chains were covered, as first-strand cDNA relied on TRAV- and TRBV-specific primers. The TCRs were subjected to amplification over around 19 PCR cycles employing a constant-region primer in conjunction with a V-primer adapter. TCRdb re-analysed the reads in MiXCR, keeping a single row per CDR3 protein. The repertoire holds tens of thousands of distinct CDR3 sequences, with 20% to 25% as singletons. Sequenced material: PBMCs, taken after low-dose radiotherapy plus immunotherapy. The receptor source for this set is a female donor with ovarian cancer.

As regards this clonotype: This likely reflects a read error, since a far larger clone is one base away. The genes are TRBV6-2 or TRBV6-3 and TRBJ2-4; 13 nucleotides align to TRBD2. This CDR3 has 16 residues. Trimming cost V 4 bases and J 13 bases; bases outside gene matches: 13. Germline V lookup: CDR1 MNHEY, CDR2 SVGEGT. CDR3 residues: CASSSGLAGVWDEQYF. In nucleotides, the CDR3 is TGTGCCAGCAGTTCAGGACTAGCGGGAGTTTGGGATGAGCAGTACTTC.

This clonotype was found a few times. This chain uses TRBV7-6 with TRBJ2-7, with 11 bases aligning to TRBD2. This CDR3 has 17 residues. After removal of 7 bases from V and 0 bases from J, the junction contained 11 bases not matched to a gene. CDR1 SGHVS and CDR2 FNYEAQ come from the germline V gene. DNA of the CDR3: TGTGCCAGCACCCCTCTAGCGGGGGGATTGACCTCCTACGAGCAGTACTTC. As protein: CASTPLAGGLTSYEQYF.

In its sample, this clonotype was seen a few times. The rearrangement uses TRBV14 and TRBJ1-2, with D unresolved. CDR1 SGHDN and CDR2 FVKESK come from the germline V gene. Trimming removed 0 bases from V and 5 bases from J, with 7 bases in between. The CDR3 extends over 13 amino acids. The CDR3 DNA reads TGTGCCAGCAGCCAAGAGACAACGTATGGCTACACCTTC. The encoded protein is CASSQETTYGYTF.

This clonotype was seen at least ten times. One end of the junction fails to match germline, which may point to a read error. The V gene is TRBV7-7, the J gene TRBJ2-5, with D perhaps assigned TRBD1 or TRBD2 (6 bases each). CDR1 and CDR2 from the germline V gene are SSHAT and FNYEAQ (reference sequence). The CDR3 totals 19 residues. This chain's CDR3 is CASSQRPGEAEIFQETQYF. In nucleotides, the CDR3 is TGTGCTAGCAGTCAAAGACCAGGGGAGGCAGAGATATTCCAAGAGACCCAGTACTTC.

This chain uses TRBV9 with TRBJ1-1; 9 bases map to TRBD1. The CDR3 extends over 15 amino acids. CDR1 is SGDLS and CDR2 is YYNGEE in the germline V gene. The J segment lost 4 bases and the V segment lost 4 bases, leaving 8 bases of the junction unmatched. The CDR3 bases are TGTGCCAGCAGCCGACAGACAGGGGGTAGCACTGAAGCTTTCTTT. Protein: CASSRQTGGSTEAFF.

The chain recombines TRBV23-1 with TRBJ1-4, with D unresolved. TRBV23-1 is an ORF, and what it does is uncertain. Trimming cost V 3 bases and J 8 bases, with 16 bases left between them. The length of the CDR3 is 15 residues. CDR3 region: CASSHFDPTGEKLFF. Here the CDR3 DNA reads TGCGCCAGCAGTCATTTTGACCCGACGGGGGAAAAACTGTTTTTT.

This clonotype was found many times. This rearrangement joins TRBV14 to TRBJ1-1; 7 nucleotides agree with TRBD1. Germline CDR1 reads SGHDN; CDR2 reads FVKESK. With 4 bases clipped from V and 10 bases from J, the junction kept 6 bases outside the gene matches. This CDR3 region has 12 residues. The CDR3 is CASSLDRVGAFF. As DNA, the CDR3 is TGTGCCAGCAGCCTTGACAGGGTGGGAGCTTTCTTT.

This clonotype has a count of ten or more. This chain connects TRBV19 to TRBJ2-5; 13 bases line up with TRBD2. V shed 5 bases, J shed 4 bases, and the junction held 4 bases outside the gene matches. Germline V gene data show CDR1 as LNHDA and CDR2 as SQIVND (reference sequence). The CDR3 is 15 amino acids. The CDR3 sequence is CASSAGLAGRETQYF. CDR3 DNA sequence: TGTGCCAGTAGTGCGGGACTAGCGGGACGAGAGACCCAGTACTTC.

This clonotype appeared many times. The CDR3 region has the DNA TGTGCCAGCAGCCAAGAGAAAGGGGGCATTACTGAAGCTTTCTTT. It encodes CASSQEKGGITEAFF. This rearrangement joins TRBV3-1 to TRBJ1-1; 7 bases map to TRBD1. J was trimmed by 5 bases and V by 0 bases; bases with no gene match: 6. Germline CDR1 reads LGHDT; CDR2 reads YNNKEL (reference sequence). CDR3 length: 15 residues.